Described below is a single T cell receptor (beta chain) sequence and its context. The antigen is not known. The data were obtained in a study of T cell responses to AZD1222 COVID-19 vaccine. About the study: Second-dose intervals near 4 or 12 weeks were combined.

Study-wide findings and caveats: CD4 TCRs linked to vaccination spanned spike, dominating at 160-218 and 743-854. Sampling that yielded the repertoires occurred only after the peak T cell response.

Germline V lookup: CDR1 MDHEN, CDR2 SYDVKM. Deletions cut 6 bases from V and 3 bases from J, with 9 bases between. The CDR3 totals 13 residues. Measured with immunoSEQ multiplex PCR; TCRdb has only the in-frame clones, and not every one. The sample carries about 170,000 clones, around 90% recorded once. This sequence originates from an adult in good health. The J gene is TRBJ1-5, the V gene TRBV28; the D gene is possibly TRBD1 (6 bases). This sample comprised peripheral blood, obtained on day 0 of AZD1222 vaccination. In DNA, the CDR3 is TGTGCCAGCAGAGGACAGATCAATCAGCCCCAGCATTTT. Amino acid sequence: CASRGQINQPQHF.